Each of the 30 T cell receptor beta chains below was sequenced from the same sample in a study of cytomegalovirus exposure and HLA in healthy donors. PCR amplification relied on 60 Vbeta primers (plus 13 Jbeta primers). Generated by immunoSEQ multiplex PCR, the TCRdb table keeps only in-frame clones and is missing some. The sample has approximately 70,000 clones. Sequenced material: PBMCs. These receptors all come from a female donor in good health and CMV-seropositive.

This rearrangement joins TRBV5-1 to TRBJ2-7, with a possible D match to TRBD2 (5 bases). The CDR3 extends over 14 amino acids. Germline loops: CDR1 SGHRS, CDR2 YFSETQ. V was clipped by 2 bases and J by 6 bases, with 15 bases between them. Written as DNA, the CDR3 is TGCGCCAGCAGCTTATCCGGGATTCGTCTCGAGCAGTACTTC. Protein: CASSLSGIRLEQYF. The full variable domain, in which reference TRBV5-1 and TRBJ2-7 provide the parts outside the CDR3, is KAGVTQTPRYLIKTRGQQVTLSCSPISGHRSVSWYQQTPGQGLQFLFEYFSETQRNKGNFPGRFSGRQFSNSRSEMNVSTLELGDSALYLCASSLSGIRLEQYFGPGTRLTVT.

J is TRBJ2-1 and V is TRBV19; the match to TRBD2 covers 11 bases. Germline CDR1 reads LNHDA; CDR2 reads SQIVND (reference sequence). The J segment lost 0 bases and the V segment lost 6 bases, leaving 4 bases of the junction unmatched. The CDR3 length is 16 residues. CDR3: CASSPSGGSSYNEQFF. The CDR3 DNA follows: TGTGCCAGTAGCCCTAGCGGGGGGAGCTCCTACAATGAGCAGTTCTTC.

The chain links TRBV18 to TRBJ1-2; 7 nucleotides match TRBD1. The CDR3 spans 13 residues. Germline V gene data show CDR1 as KGHSH and CDR2 as LQKENI. The J segment lost 7 bases and the V segment lost 2 bases, leaving 4 bases of the junction unmatched. The CDR3 sequence: CASSPATGVGYTF. The DNA for the CDR3 is TGTGCCAGCTCACCAGCAACAGGGGTTGGCTACACCTTC.

The CDR3 DNA follows: TGTGCCATCAGTGACCGCGGACAGGTCAAGGCCTATGGCTACACCTTC. Its protein is CAISDRGQVKAYGYTF. V and J are TRBV10-3 and TRBJ1-2; TRBD1 aligns across 7 bases. The germline CDR1 and CDR2 sequences are ENHRY and SYGVKD. This CDR3 has 16 residues. Trimming at V came to 3 bases and at J to 4 bases, leaving 11 bases not matched to a gene.

The V call is TRBV6-6, the J call TRBJ1-5; D ambiguous. This CDR3 region has 15 residues. Deletions cut 2 bases from V and 6 bases from J, with 14 bases between. Germline V gene data show CDR1 as MNHNY and CDR2 as SVGAGI (reference sequence). The CDR3 DNA sequence: TGTGCCAGCAGTTACGGTATTCCGGGTGCTCAGCCCCAGCATTTT. It yields the protein CASSYGIPGAQPQHF.

The chain links TRBV5-6 to TRBJ2-1, with 8 bases lining up with TRBD1. Germline V CDR1 and CDR2: SGHDT, YYEEEE. V trimming: 4 bases; J trimming: 4 bases; junction bases outside the gene matches: 10. There are 16 residues in the CDR3. CDR3 sequence (DNA): TGTGCCAGCAGCCGAGGGGACAGGAGAACGTACAATGAGCAGTTCTTC. This codes for CASSRGDRRTYNEQFF.

The genes are TRBV27 and TRBJ2-7; 7 bases line up with TRBD2. CDR1 is MNHEY and CDR2 is SMNVEV in the germline V gene (reference sequence). The V and J ends lost 2 bases and 6 bases, in that order; junction bases with no gene match: 4. This CDR3 spans 13 amino acids. The DNA of the CDR3 is TGTGCCAGCAGTTTAATAGCGGGCAGCGAGCAGTACTTC. It is translated as CASSLIAGSEQYF.

The V call is TRBV4-1, the J call TRBJ2-2; D perhaps matches TRBD2 (5 bases). Trimming removed 5 bases at V and 7 bases at J, with 14 bases between. Germline V gives CDR1 MGHRA, CDR2 YSYEKL. This CDR3 is built from 14 residues. The CDR3 reads CASSNVEGFGELFF. DNA of the CDR3: TGCGCCAGCAGCAACGTAGAGGGCTTCGGGGAGCTGTTTTTT.

The rearrangement uses TRBV5-4 and TRBJ2-7; 12 bases agree with TRBD1. CDR1 SGHNT and CDR2 YYREEE come from the germline V gene (reference sequence). With 4 bases clipped from V and 7 bases from J, the junction kept 9 bases outside the gene matches. The CDR3 spans 15 residues. This CDR3 is CASSQTGTGGREQYF. The CDR3 nucleotides are TGTGCCAGCAGCCAGACCGGGACAGGGGGCCGGGAGCAGTACTTC.

Notes on this clone: Other DNA sequences within the sample encode an identical CDR3. V and J are TRBV27 and TRBJ2-5; TRBD1 aligns across 8 bases. V shed 4 bases and J 5 bases; nucleotides not matched to a gene: 3. The V gene's germline CDR1 is MNHEY and CDR2 SMNVEV (reference sequence). The CDR3 contains 13 residues. CDR3 sequence: CASSSRGRETQYF. In DNA form, the CDR3 reads TGTGCCAGCAGTTCCAGGGGGCGGGAGACCCAGTACTTC.

The chain combines TRBV18 with TRBJ2-2; 10 positions agree with TRBD1. Germline CDR1 is KGHSH and CDR2 is LQKENI. V lost 2 bases to trimming and J lost 6 bases; unmatched junction nucleotides: 12. The CDR3 covers 18 residues. This chain's CDR3 is CASSPFSGQGSESGELFF. The DNA for the CDR3 is TGTGCCAGCTCACCATTCTCGGGACAGGGGTCGGAATCCGGGGAGCTGTTTTTT.

The rearrangement links TRBV4-1 to TRBJ1-4; 7 bases line up with TRBD1. This CDR3 has 16 amino acids. The germline gives CDR1 MGHRA, CDR2 YSYEKL. J was trimmed by 8 bases and V by 5 bases; bases with no gene match: 14. Here the CDR3 DNA reads TGCGCCAGCAGCATGGGACAGTTAGGGGGAATCGAAAAACTGTTTTTT. Its protein product is CASSMGQLGGIEKLFF.

This chain links TRBV18 with TRBJ1-1, with D uncertain. Trimming removed 4 bases from V and 0 bases from J, with 9 bases in between. The CDR3 sequence is 14 residues long. Germline-derived CDR1 and CDR2 are KGHSH and LQKENI. This CDR3 is CASSRGGLNTEAFF. CDR3 coding DNA: TGTGCCAGCTCACGAGGTGGTCTGAACACTGAAGCTTTCTTT.

V is TRBV18 and J is TRBJ2-7; D may be TRBD1 (6 bases). Trimming shortened V by 0 bases and J by 2 bases, and 14 bases separated the two germline ends. Germline values: CDR1 KGHSH, CDR2 LQKENI. This CDR3 is 16 amino acids long. CDR3 loop: CASSPPEQGIAYEQYF. The CDR3 DNA reads TGTGCCAGCTCACCACCGGAGCAGGGGATAGCCTACGAGCAGTACTTC.

The genes are TRBV4-1 and TRBJ1-1; D remains ambiguous. The V gene's germline CDR1 is MGHRA and CDR2 YSYEKL. The V and J ends lost 4 bases and 11 bases respectively, with 14 bases between them. This CDR3 is 12 amino acids long. In DNA form, the CDR3 reads TGCGCCAGCAGCCTAGGGAAGTCGGGGGCTTTCTTT. It specifies CASSLGKSGAFF.

V and J are TRBV18 and TRBJ2-3, with D perhaps matching TRBD1 (5 bases). This CDR3 has 16 amino acids. V was trimmed by 4 bases and J by 4 bases, leaving 18 bases between them. Germline CDR1 reads KGHSH; CDR2 reads LQKENI. The CDR3 DNA sequence: TGTGCCAGCTCACTCAGAACAGGTCTTGGTTCAGATACGCAGTATTTT. Translation gives CASSLRTGLGSDTQYF.

CDR3 nucleotide sequence: TGTGCCACCAGCGGTACCAGGGTGGCTTTCTTT. Its protein product is CATSGTRVAFF. This sequence joins TRBV15 and TRBJ1-1; weak D call: TRBD1 (5 bases). This CDR3 contains 11 residues. The germline gives CDR1 LNHNV, CDR2 YYDKDF (reference sequence). V was pared by 5 bases and J by 11 bases, with 12 bases between.

Details on this clone: One end of the junction varies from germline; a read error may be responsible. The V and J genes are TRBV4-1 and TRBJ2-3, with 15 bases fitting TRBD2. From germline, CDR1 is MGHRA and CDR2 YSYEKL. The CDR3 totals 19 residues. The CDR3 sequence is CASSLRPGLAGGATDKQYF. The CDR3 DNA is TGCGCCAGCAGCTTACGACCGGGACTAGCGGGAGGCGCCACAGATAAGCAGTATTTT.

The CDR3 DNA sequence: TGTGCCAGCAGCCGAACAGGGTTCTCCTACAATGAGCAGTTCTTC. This codes for CASSRTGFSYNEQFF. V gene TRBV5-8 combines with J gene TRBJ2-1; D might be TRBD1 (6 bases). Germline values: CDR1 SGHTS, CDR2 YDEGEE. Trimming pared 4 bases from V and 0 bases from J, leaving 11 bases between. CDR3 length: 15 residues.

V usage is TRBV5-1 and J usage is TRBJ2-5; no firm D call. The CDR3 loop spans 13 amino acids. From germline, CDR1 is SGHRS and CDR2 YFSETQ. Trimming removed 6 bases from V and 4 bases from J, with 13 bases in between. In DNA form, the CDR3 reads TGCGCCAGCATCAAAAAAACCGGAGAGACCCAGTACTTC. It yields the protein CASIKKTGETQYF.

The CDR3 sequence is CASSFRIAGGNEQFF. The DNA for the CDR3 is TGTGCCAGCAGTTTCAGGATAGCGGGAGGCAATGAGCAGTTCTTC. The chain couples TRBV6-5 to TRBJ2-1; 10 bases match TRBD2. CDR1 and CDR2 (germline): MNHEY, SVGAGI. The ends lost 4 bases at V and 6 bases at J; junction bases unmatched: 6. The length of the CDR3 is 15 residues.

This rearrangement joins TRBV5-1 to TRBJ2-7; a weak D match, TRBD2 (7 bases). The CDR3 covers 16 residues. The germline V and J ends were trimmed by 4 bases and 1 base, with 18 bases remaining between them. CDR1 is SGHRS and CDR2 is YFSETQ in the germline V gene. Written as DNA, the CDR3 is TGCGCCAGCAGCCAACTCTGGGGAGGGGGTTCCTACGAGCAGTACTTC. Translating gives CASSQLWGGGSYEQYF.

Note on this clone: The same CDR3 can be traced to other DNA sequences in this sample. The V and J genes are TRBV19 and TRBJ1-5; 9 positions agree with TRBD1. Germline V gene data show CDR1 as LNHDA and CDR2 as SQIVND (reference sequence). The CDR3 sequence is 15 residues long. Trimming at V came to 5 bases and at J to 2 bases, leaving 4 bases not matched to a gene. CDR3 coding DNA: TGTGCCAGTAGTTTCCGACAGGGGGGCAATCAGCCCCAGCATTTT. The encoded protein is CASSFRQGGNQPQHF.

The chain employs TRBV6-7 and TRBJ2-7, with D possibly TRBD1 on 6 matching bases. TRBV6-7 is reported as an ORF; its role is uncertain. The V and J ends lost 2 bases and 1 base respectively, with 6 bases between them. The CDR3 consists of 13 residues. The CDR3 DNA reads TGTGCCAGCAGTTACAGGGGGTCCTACGAGCAGTACTTC. Protein: CASSYRGSYEQYF.

Points on this clone: Other DNA variants within this sample encode the same CDR3. This chain uses TRBV7-9 with TRBJ1-1, with 8 bases that match TRBD1. Losses at the gene ends were 0 bases for V and 5 bases for J; bases not matched to a gene: 2. This CDR3 has 14 amino acids. In germline, CDR1 is SEHNR, CDR2 FQNEAQ (reference sequence). This CDR3 reads CASSLARQGTEAFF. CDR3 bases: TGTGCCAGCAGCTTAGCGCGACAGGGGACTGAAGCTTTCTTT.

The V and J genes are TRBV19 and TRBJ2-1, with 8 bases fitting TRBD1. The CDR3 sequence is 15 residues long. CDR1 LNHDA and CDR2 SQIVND come from the germline V gene (reference sequence). With 3 bases clipped from V and 2 bases from J, the junction kept 3 bases outside the gene matches. CDR3 amino acids: CASSIGTGPYNEQFF. The CDR3, as DNA: TGTGCCAGTAGTATTGGGACAGGACCCTACAATGAGCAGTTCTTC.

This sequence joins TRBV19 and TRBJ2-7; TRBD1 aligns across 10 bases. Trimming at V came to 6 bases and at J to 2 bases, leaving 10 bases not matched to a gene. Germline-derived CDR1 and CDR2 are LNHDA and SQIVND (reference sequence). This CDR3 has 16 residues. In DNA form, the CDR3 reads TGTGCCAGTAGATATACCGGGACAGGGGTTACCTACGAGCAGTACTTC. It specifies CASRYTGTGVTYEQYF. Full variable domain (rest looked up from reference TRBV19 and TRBJ2-7): DGGITQSPKYLFRKEGQNVTLSCEQNLNHDAMYWYRQDPGQGLRLIYYSQIVNDFQKGDIAEGYSVSREKKESFPLTVTSAQKNPTAFYLCASRYTGTGVTYEQYFGPGTRLTVT.

This CDR3 is CASSEFPSGRSYEQYF. The DNA of the CDR3 is TGCGCCAGCAGTGAGTTCCCTAGCGGGAGGTCATACGAGCAGTACTTC. The chain couples TRBV10-1 to TRBJ2-7, with TRBD2 matching 11 bases. Germline CDR1 WNHNN, CDR2 SYGVQD (reference sequence). The CDR3 consists of 16 residues. The J segment lost 4 bases and the V segment lost 1 base, leaving 6 bases of the junction unmatched.

For this clone: Relative to the germline gene, one junction end is altered; a read error may explain this. The gene calls are TRBV7-7 and TRBJ1-2; D gene ambiguous. Per the germline V gene, CDR1 is SSHAT and CDR2 is FNYEAQ (reference sequence). CDR3 length equals 16 residues. CDR3 nucleotides: TGTGCTAGCAGGCCCAAATCGATTCAGGATATCTATGGCTACACCTTC. Protein product: CASRPKSIQDIYGYTF.

The V gene is TRBV28, the J gene TRBJ2-3; D might be TRBD2 (6 bases). There are 12 residues in the CDR3. The germline V and J ends were trimmed by 9 bases and 6 bases, with 13 bases remaining between them. Looked up from germline, CDR1 is MDHEN and CDR2 is SYDVKM. CDR3 DNA: TGTGCCAGTATGGCCGGGGGTGATACGCAGTATTTT. Amino acid sequence: CASMAGGDTQYF.